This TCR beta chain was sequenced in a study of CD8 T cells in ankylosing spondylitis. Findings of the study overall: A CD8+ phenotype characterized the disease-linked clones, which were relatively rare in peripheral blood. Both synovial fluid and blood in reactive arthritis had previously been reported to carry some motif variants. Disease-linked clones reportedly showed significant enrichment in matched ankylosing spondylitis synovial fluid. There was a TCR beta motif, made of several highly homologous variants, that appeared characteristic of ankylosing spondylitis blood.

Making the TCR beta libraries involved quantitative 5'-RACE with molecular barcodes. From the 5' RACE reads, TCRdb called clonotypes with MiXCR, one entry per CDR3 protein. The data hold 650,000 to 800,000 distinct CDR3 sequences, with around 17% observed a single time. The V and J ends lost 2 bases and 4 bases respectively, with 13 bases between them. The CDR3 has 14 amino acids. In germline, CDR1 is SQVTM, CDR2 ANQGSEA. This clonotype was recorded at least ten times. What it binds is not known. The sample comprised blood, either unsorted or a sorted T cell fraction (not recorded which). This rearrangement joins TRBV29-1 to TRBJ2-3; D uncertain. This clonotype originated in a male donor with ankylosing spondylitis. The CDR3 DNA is TGCAGCGTTGAAAAATTCCCGACCTCAGATACGCAGTATTTT. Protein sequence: CSVEKFPTSDTQYF.